The clone carrying this T cell receptor (beta chain) appeared a single time. No antigen is known for it. Trimming pared 4 bases from V and 5 bases from J, leaving 13 bases between. Germline V gene data show CDR1 as SGHRS and CDR2 as YFSETQ. The CDR3 is 14 amino acids. The source of the sample is a study of CD8 T cells in Susac syndrome. Study conclusions and caveats: As the study acknowledged, the number of individuals who were part of its TCR sequencing and HLA analysis was relatively small.

Random hexamers were used to reverse transcribe an amount of 0.5 to 1 ug RNA. The authors amplified TCR beta CDR3 across 54 Vbeta and 13 Jbeta using immunoSEQ multiplex PCR. TCRdb used MiXCR to reprocess the immunoSEQ multiplex PCR reads, holding one entry per CDR3 protein. This sample has about 430,000 distinct CDR3 sequences, with around 85% found just once. Sequencing of TCR beta was performed on blood CD8+ T cells and on blood CD4+ T cells. Bulk CD8+ and CD4+ cells came from magnetic negative isolation; CD8+ TEMRA by FACS. The sequencing input was CD8+ T cells from PBMCs. This chain joins TRBV5-1 and TRBJ2-1; D is unclear. This sequence originates from a human donor with multiple sclerosis. CDR3 sequence (DNA): TGCGCCAGCAGCCCCCTAACACTAAACAATGAGCAGTTCTTC. Translating it yields CASSPLTLNNEQFF.